Shown below are 2 T cell receptor beta chains from a single sample sequenced in a study of blood T cell repertoires in COVID-19. Sequencing used immunoSEQ multiplex PCR; TCRdb keeps in-frame clones, though not all of them. The sample carries 45,000 to 70,000 clones, around 80% recorded once. What was sequenced was peripheral blood. These receptors originate from an elderly woman with acute or convalescent COVID-19.

The chain links TRBV7-8 to TRBJ1-5; TRBD1 matches 9 bases. CDR3 length: 15 residues. CDR1 and CDR2 from the germline V gene are SGHVS and FQNEAQ. V gave up 2 bases and J gave up 7 bases; unmatched junction bases: 6. This CDR3 reads CASSLIQGAGQPQHF. The CDR3 DNA reads as TGTGCCAGCAGCTTAATACAGGGGGCAGGACAGCCCCAGCATTTT.

The rearrangement joins TRBV12-5 to TRBJ2-1; 8 positions match TRBD2. The CDR3 has 17 amino acids. Germline V gene data show CDR1 as LGHNT and CDR2 as FRNRAP. J was trimmed by 0 bases and V by 3 bases; bases with no gene match: 7. The CDR3 coding sequence is TGTGCTAGTGGTTTCAGCGGGGGCGTTAGCTCCTACAATGAGCAGTTCTTC. Protein: CASGFSGGVSSYNEQFF.